This TCR beta chain is from a study of T cell responses to AZD1222 COVID-19 vaccine. Concerning this clone: Its matching antigen is unknown.

Profiled with immunoSEQ multiplex PCR; TCRdb holds only in-frame clones, not every one. The table records 120,000 or so clones, about 90% of them present only once. The germline CDR1 and CDR2 sequences are KGHSH and LQKENI. The junction had 15 bases not matched to a gene; V was cut back by 6 bases and J by 8 bases. This CDR3 has 15 residues. Findings and caveats of the study: Repertoires in all cases were sampled only once the peak T cell response had passed.

Specimen: peripheral blood, collected on day 0 of AZD1222 vaccination. J is TRBJ1-2 and V is TRBV18, with 7 bases matching TRBD1. The sequence came from an adult in good health. CDR3 DNA: TGTGCCAGCTCGGAAACGGAAGGGGGCTTGCGAGGCTACACCTTC. Its translation: CASSETEGGLRGYTF.